The T cell receptor beta chain described here comes from a study of T cell repertoires in cytomegalovirus infection. Overall study context: Both CMV infection and a matching HLA type were indicated by public TCR beta signatures.

The CDR3 loop spans 14 amino acids. V lost 3 bases to trimming and J lost 1 base; unmatched junction nucleotides: 3. CDR1 is GTSNPN and CDR2 is SVGIG in the germline V gene (reference sequence). TCRdb analysed the reads with MiXCR anew, one entry per CDR3 protein. The sample consists of more than 85,000 distinct CDR3 sequences, 16% of them appearing once. Notes on the study in general: Dominating the ex vivo response were TCR beta clonotypes that were CMV-specific and HLA-C-restricted.

This clonotype was observed many times. Its cognate antigen is unknown. This chain links TRBV30 with TRBJ2-5; 9 bases map to TRBD2. This sequence was found in a human donor in good health (CMV status not recorded). Some clones in this sample may be carry-over from other donors' samples. Sequences were obtained from PBMCs. The CDR3 region is CAWRVAGVQETQYF. CDR3 nucleotide sequence: TGTGCCTGGAGGGTAGCGGGGGTCCAAGAGACCCAGTACTTC.